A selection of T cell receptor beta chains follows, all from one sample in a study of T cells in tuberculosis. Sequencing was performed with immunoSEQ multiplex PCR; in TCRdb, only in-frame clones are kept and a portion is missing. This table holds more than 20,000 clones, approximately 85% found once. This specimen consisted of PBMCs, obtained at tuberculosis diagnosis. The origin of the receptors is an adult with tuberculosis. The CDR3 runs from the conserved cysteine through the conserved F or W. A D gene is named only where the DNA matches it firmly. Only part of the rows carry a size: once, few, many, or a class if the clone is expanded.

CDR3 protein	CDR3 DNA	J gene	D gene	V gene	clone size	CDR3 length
CASSAGLAGPSTDTQYF	TGTGCCAGCAGCGCGGGACTAGCGGGGCCCAGCACAGATACGCAGTATTTT	TRBJ2-3	TRBD2	TRBV9	NA	17
CASSKRTAATGELFF	TGTGCCAGCAGCAAGAGGACAGCGGCCACCGGGGAGCTGTTTTTT	TRBJ2-2	NA	TRBV14	NA	15
CASSALAGYNEQFF	TGTGCCAGCAGTGCCCTAGCGGGATACAATGAGCAGTTCTTC	TRBJ2-1	TRBD2	TRBV6-5	once	14
CATRLAGGGYEQYF	TGTGCCACCAGGCTAGCGGGAGGTGGCTACGAGCAGTACTTC	TRBJ2-7	TRBD2	TRBV10-3	few	14
CASSLGGTGGHTEAFF	TGTGCCAGCAGCTTAGGAGGGACAGGGGGCCACACTGAAGCTTTCTTT	TRBJ1-1	TRBD1	TRBV13	NA	16
CASSRTGGRDGYTF	TGTGCCAGCAGCCGTACAGGGGGCCGGGATGGCTACACCTTC	TRBJ1-2	TRBD1	TRBV5-4	NA	14
CASSDSGTGTDYGYTF	TGTGCCAGCAGCGACTCTGGGACTGGGACGGACTATGGCTACACCTTC	TRBJ1-2	NA	TRBV9	NA	16
CAWSRGPGLRAGELFF	TGTGCCTGGAGTCGGGGACCGGGACTACGAGCCGGGGAGCTGTTTTTT	TRBJ2-2	TRBD2	TRBV30	NA	16
CASSLTSGTTYEQYF	TGTGCCAGCAGCTTGACTAGCGGGACTACCTACGAGCAGTACTTC	TRBJ2-7	TRBD2	TRBV5-6	NA	15
CASSGGNRNTEAFF	TGTGCCAGTTCAGGGGGAAACCGTAACACTGAAGCTTTCTTT	TRBJ1-1	TRBD1	TRBV19	NA	14
CASSRSGANVLTF	TGTGCCAGCAGCCGCTCTGGGGCCAACGTCCTGACTTTC	TRBJ2-6	NA	TRBV9	NA	13
CASSLSGVSQETQYF	TGTGCCAGCAGCTTAAGCGGCGTATCTCAAGAGACCCAGTACTTC	TRBJ2-5	NA	TRBV5-6	NA	15
CAWRLEPGTGPNEQYF	TGTGCCTGGAGGTTGGAGCCAGGGACAGGCCCCAACGAGCAGTACTTC	TRBJ2-7	TRBD1	TRBV30	NA	16
CASSGQGLTNTEAFF	TGTGCCAGCAGTGGCCAGGGGTTAACGAACACTGAAGCTTTCTTT	TRBJ1-1	NA	TRBV2	NA	15
CASSPTGPDYEQYF	TGTGCCAGCAGCCCGACAGGTCCCGACTACGAGCAGTACTTC	TRBJ2-7	NA	TRBV13	NA	14
CASSYDGVLGQPQHF	TGTGCCAGCAGTTACGACGGGGTTTTAGGACAGCCCCAGCATTTT	TRBJ1-5	NA	TRBV6-6	NA	15
CASSQPGLAGGRSSTDTQYF	TGCGCCAGCAGCCAGCCGGGACTAGCGGGAGGGCGATCGAGCACAGATACGCAGTATTTT	TRBJ2-3	TRBD2	TRBV4-1	NA	20
CASSLAQGSRDEQFF	TGTGCCAGCAGCTTAGCACAGGGAAGTCGGGATGAGCAGTTCTTC	TRBJ2-1	NA	TRBV7-2	NA	15
CASSLLAMNTEAFF	TGTGCCAGCAGTTTGTTGGCCATGAACACTGAAGCTTTCTTT	TRBJ1-1	NA	TRBV27	NA	14
CASSPRQGVSEAFF	TGTGCCAGCAGCCCGAGACAGGGGGTATCTGAAGCTTTCTTT	TRBJ1-1	TRBD1	TRBV7-9	once	14
CASSLGGGYEQYF	TGTGCCAGCAGCCTGGGGGGGGGCTACGAGCAGTACTTC	TRBJ2-7	TRBD2	TRBV9	once	13
CASRSGTGRGYTF	TGTGCCAGCAGATCCGGGACAGGGCGCGGCTACACCTTC	TRBJ1-2	TRBD1	TRBV6-6	NA	13
CASSLEGLAPDTQYF	TGCGCCAGCAGCTTGGAGGGACTAGCCCCAGATACGCAGTATTTT	TRBJ2-3	TRBD2	TRBV5-1	NA	15
CASSPQGLGNTIYF	TGCGCCAGCAGCCCGCAGGGCTTAGGAAACACCATATATTTT	TRBJ1-3	NA	TRBV5-1	once	14
CASSVIGGSYNEQFF	TGTGCCAGCAGTGTCATTGGCGGGAGCTACAATGAGCAGTTCTTC	TRBJ2-1	TRBD2	TRBV2	NA	15
CASRSWDRGLGNEQFF	TGCGCCAGCAGGAGCTGGGACAGGGGGCTTGGAAATGAGCAGTTCTTC	TRBJ2-1	TRBD1	TRBV5-1	NA	16
CASSETGGADTQYF	TGTGCCAGCAGTGAGACAGGGGGCGCAGATACGCAGTATTTT	TRBJ2-3	TRBD1	TRBV6-4	NA	14
CASSLGLAADTQYF	TGTGCCAGCAGCTTAGGCCTAGCGGCAGATACGCAGTATTTT	TRBJ2-3	TRBD2	TRBV7-3	NA	14
CASFGRAAVGEQYF	TGTGCCAGCTTCGGGAGGGCAGCGGTAGGCGAGCAGTACTTC	TRBJ2-7	TRBD2	TRBV6-5	NA	14
CSGGLSNTGELFF	TGCAGCGGGGGGCTATCTAACACCGGGGAGCTGTTTTTT	TRBJ2-2	NA	TRBV29-1	NA	13
CASSPLGPGNTIYF	TGTGCCAGCAGCCCCCTGGGGCCTGGAAACACCATATATTTT	TRBJ1-3	NA	TRBV14	few	14
CASSESGGEQYF	TGCGCCAGCAGTGAGTCGGGGGGGGAGCAGTACTTC	TRBJ2-7	TRBD2	TRBV10-1	NA	12
CARSPGQGEGNEQFF	TGTGCCAGAAGCCCTGGACAGGGGGAAGGTAATGAGCAGTTCTTC	TRBJ2-1	TRBD1	TRBV5-3	NA	15
CASTLNPAGINQPQHF	TGTGCCAGCACCCTAAACCCGGCGGGTATCAATCAGCCCCAGCATTTT	TRBJ1-5	NA	TRBV7-2	medium-sized	16
CASTQQGSRDTQYF	TGTGCCAGTACGCAGCAGGGAAGTCGGGATACGCAGTATTTT	TRBJ2-3	NA	TRBV19	NA	14
CASSPWGSGGADEQFF	TGTGCCAGCAGTCCTTGGGGTAGCGGGGGGGCCGATGAGCAGTTCTTC	TRBJ2-1	TRBD2	TRBV2	NA	16
CASSSGTGLGYTF	TGCGCCAGCAGCTCTGGGACAGGGCTCGGCTACACCTTC	TRBJ1-2	TRBD1	TRBV5-1	NA	13
CASSIRSTRTEAFF	TGTGCCAGTAGTATAAGGTCGACACGAACTGAAGCTTTCTTT	TRBJ1-1	NA	TRBV19	few	14
CASSLGQGFTNTEAFF	TGTGCCAGCAGCTTAGGTCAGGGCTTCACGAACACTGAAGCTTTCTTT	TRBJ1-1	NA	TRBV13	few	16
CASIGGADTEAFF	TGTGCCAGCATTGGGGGCGCCGACACTGAAGCTTTCTTT	TRBJ1-1	NA	TRBV28	NA	13